This T cell receptor (beta chain) originates from a study of regulatory T cells in long-lasting Graves disease (dated by TCRdb to the early 2020s). At the level of the whole study: Persistent Graves' disease was defined as persistently positive TSH receptor autoantibodies together with antithyroid drug treatment for over 5 years. Peripheral blood TCR sequencing and RNA sequencing compared persistent Graves' disease patients with newly diagnosed Graves' disease patients. The study took place in China and was registered as a clinical trial. A total of roughly 33 samples were covered by TCR sequencing, comprising some 13 persistent and 20 or so newly diagnosed Graves' disease patients. Antithyroid drugs had been taken for 8.5 to 12 years on average by persistent Graves' disease patients in the clinical cohort.

As for this clonotype: The antigen this receptor binds is unknown. No base quality information exists; no much larger clone differs at one position.

The library was built by means of multiplex PCR. Sequencing instrument: Illumina HiSeq 4000. iRepertoire HTBI primers and Arm-PCR amplification of CDR3 regions were used to construct TCR beta libraries. PCR products were gel purified before sequencing. The source study handled its data this way. A total of roughly 58 TRBV and 14 TRBJ segments were identified across samples and were used for gene usage analysis of CDR3 amino acid clonotypes. Filtered high-quality paired reads were merged into contigs using COPE and FqMerger. BLAST was used to align contigs to IMGT TRBV, TRBD and TRBJ reference genes, with CDR3 defined following IMGT. Highly expanded clones were defined as clonotypes with a frequency above 0.1%. Shannon entropy served as the measure of repertoire diversity, while the Gini coefficient captured V-J evenness. A clonotype found in more than one individual was treated as public. TCRdb ran its own pipeline on the public reads, namely fastp trimming at Q25 and MiXCR clone calling, and kept in-frame beta chains. Rows matching on CDR3 protein sequence are summarized as one entry with the most common DNA and genes. The V and J calls here are based on TCRdb, not the publication. A total of 500,000 to 800,000 distinct CDR3 sequences appear in this sample, 25% to 30% of them only once. Of the sample, under 55% is held by the ten largest clones.

Study-wide conclusions, independent of this receptor: TRBV28, TRBJ1-2 and TRBJ2-5 were preferentially used in persistent disease, while TRBV20-1 and TRBJ2-1 were favored in newly diagnosed disease. Peripheral blood alone was examined, since thyroid tissue, which constituted the primary lesion, could not be accessed. Compared with newly diagnosed patients, persistent Graves' disease patients had lower TCR Shannon entropy and fewer highly expanded clones, which suggests clonal expansion. The small sample size was acknowledged by the authors as a limitation that may reduce accuracy. More public clonotypes were shared among persistent patients (roughly 2,700) than among newly diagnosed patients (966). Sequencing and analysis were restricted to the TCR beta chain.

The time point label for this specimen denotes: persistent/refractory GD, antithyroid drugs over 5 years with positive TRAb. RNA was extracted from PBMCs in TRIzol for both TCR sequencing and RNA sequencing. The diagnosis of Graves' disease was made according to American Thyroid Association guidelines. The patients came from an endocrinology department in Xi'an, China. Each patient gave 9 to 10 milliliters of peripheral blood, collected in an EDTA anticoagulant tube. Ficoll Paque Plus density gradient separation was used to isolate PBMCs, and no further T cell sorting was performed. An Agilent 2100 Bioanalyzer and agarose gel were used to check RNA quality, while a NanoDrop 2000 measured RNA concentration. V was cut back by 2 bases and J by 4 bases, leaving a gap of 8 bases between them. From cysteine to phenylalanine, the CDR3 is 13 amino acids long. The only DNA kept is the CDR3, 39 bases in frame from the first base. Reading the germline V gene gives CDR1 MNHEY and CDR2 SVGEGT.

Recombination linked TRBV6-2 or TRBV6-3 to TRBJ1-2; the D gene remains uncertain. The material was peripheral blood mononuclear cells (PBMCs), obtained when the disease was refractory, from a patient treated with antithyroid drugs. This TCR was sampled from a female donor with Graves disease. CDR3 sequence: CASSYVVPYGYTF. The nucleotide sequence is given as TGTGCCAGCAGTTACGTGGTTCCCTATGGCTACACCTTC.